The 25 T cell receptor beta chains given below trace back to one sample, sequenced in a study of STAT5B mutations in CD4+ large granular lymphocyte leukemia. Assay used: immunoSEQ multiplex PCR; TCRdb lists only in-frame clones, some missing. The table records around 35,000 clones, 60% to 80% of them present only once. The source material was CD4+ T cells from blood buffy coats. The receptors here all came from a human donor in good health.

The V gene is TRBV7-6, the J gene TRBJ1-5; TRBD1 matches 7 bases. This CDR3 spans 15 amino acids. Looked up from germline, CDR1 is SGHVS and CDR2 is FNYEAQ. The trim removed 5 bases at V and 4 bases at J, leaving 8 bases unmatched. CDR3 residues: CASSPTDRRNQPQHF. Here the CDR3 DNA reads TGTGCCAGCAGCCCAACGGACAGGCGAAATCAGCCCCAGCATTTT. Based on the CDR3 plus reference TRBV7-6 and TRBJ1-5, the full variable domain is GAGVSQSPRYKVTKRGQDVALRCDPISGHVSLYWYRQALGQGPEFLTYFNYEAQQDKSGLPNDRFSAERPEGSISTLTIQRTEQRDSAMYRCASSPTDRRNQPQHFGDGTRLSIL.

In DNA, the CDR3 is TGTGCCAGCAGTTGGGACAGCCTGCGGGAAGAGACCCAGTACTTC. This codes for CASSWDSLREETQYF. The chain recombines TRBV11-3 with TRBJ2-5; TRBD1 agrees at 7 bases. V lost 6 bases and J lost 3; bases outside the gene matches: 10. In germline, CDR1 is SGHNT, CDR2 YENEEA. This CDR3 comprises 15 residues. The entire variable domain, with the rest obtained from reference TRBV11-3 and TRBJ2-5, is as follows: EAGVVQSPRYKIIEKKQPVAFWCNPISGHNTLYWYLQNLGQGPELLIRYENEEAVDDSQLPKDRFSAERLKGVDSTLKIQPAELGDSAVYLCASSWDSLREETQYFGPGTRLLVL.

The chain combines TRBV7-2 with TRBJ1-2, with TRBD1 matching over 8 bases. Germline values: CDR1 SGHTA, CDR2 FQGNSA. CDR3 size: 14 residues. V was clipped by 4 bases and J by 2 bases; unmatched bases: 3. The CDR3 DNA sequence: TGTGCCAGCAGCTCTCGGACAGGGAACTATGGCTACACCTTC. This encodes CASSSRTGNYGYTF.

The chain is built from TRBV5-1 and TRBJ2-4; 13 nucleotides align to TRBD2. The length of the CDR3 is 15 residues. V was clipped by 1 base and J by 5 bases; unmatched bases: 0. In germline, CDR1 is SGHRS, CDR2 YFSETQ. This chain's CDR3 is CASSLTSGGENIQYF. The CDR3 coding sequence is TGCGCCAGCAGCTTGACTAGCGGGGGGGAAAACATTCAGTACTTC.

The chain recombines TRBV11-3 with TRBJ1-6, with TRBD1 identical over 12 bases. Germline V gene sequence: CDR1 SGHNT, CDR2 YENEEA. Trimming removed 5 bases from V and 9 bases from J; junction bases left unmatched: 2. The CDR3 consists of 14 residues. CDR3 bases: TGTGCCAGCAGCGCGGGACAGGGGGCTTCACCCCTCCACTTT. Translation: CASSAGQGASPLHF.

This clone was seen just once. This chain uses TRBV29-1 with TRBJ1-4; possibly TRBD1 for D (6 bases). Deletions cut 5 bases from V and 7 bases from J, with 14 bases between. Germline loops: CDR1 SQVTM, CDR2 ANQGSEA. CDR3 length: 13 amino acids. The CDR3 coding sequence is TGCAGCGTTTCCCAGGGGAGGGGTGAAAAACTGTTTTTT. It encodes CSVSQGRGEKLFF. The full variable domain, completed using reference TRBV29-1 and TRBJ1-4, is SAVISQKPSRDICQRGTSLTIQCQVDSQVTMMFWYRQQPGQSLTLIATANQGSEATYESGFVIDKFPISRPNLTFSTLTVSNMSPEDSSIYLCSVSQGRGEKLFFGSGTQLSVL.

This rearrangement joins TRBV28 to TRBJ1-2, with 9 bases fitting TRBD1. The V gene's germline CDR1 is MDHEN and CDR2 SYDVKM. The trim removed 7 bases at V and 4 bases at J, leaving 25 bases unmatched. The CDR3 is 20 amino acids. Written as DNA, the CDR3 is TGTGCCAGCATCGACGGGACAGGGCTCGGAGCTAATCCTACCAGCTATGGCTACACCTTC. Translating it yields CASIDGTGLGANPTSYGYTF.

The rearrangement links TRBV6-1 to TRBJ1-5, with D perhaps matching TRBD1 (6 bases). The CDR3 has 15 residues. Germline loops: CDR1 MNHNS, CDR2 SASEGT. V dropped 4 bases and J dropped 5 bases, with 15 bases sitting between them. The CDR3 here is CASSVQQGEDQPQHF. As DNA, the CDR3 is TGTGCCAGCAGTGTCCAACAGGGAGAAGATCAGCCCCAGCATTTT.

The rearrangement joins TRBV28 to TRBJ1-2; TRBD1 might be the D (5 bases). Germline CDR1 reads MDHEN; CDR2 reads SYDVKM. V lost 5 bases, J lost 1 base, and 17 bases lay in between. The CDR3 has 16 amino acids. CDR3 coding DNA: TGTGCCAGCAGTACTACGGAAGGGGCCTTTAACTATGGCTACACCTTC. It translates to CASSTTEGAFNYGYTF.

CDR3 DNA sequence: TGTGCCAGCAGCACTCAGGGGGGGGGCAATCAGCCCCAGCATTTT. This codes for CASSTQGGGNQPQHF. This chain joins TRBV5-4 and TRBJ1-5, with 7 positions matching TRBD1. After removal of 4 bases from V and 2 bases from J, the junction contained 6 bases not matched to a gene. Germline CDR1 and CDR2: SGHNT and YYREEE (reference sequence). There are 15 residues in the CDR3.

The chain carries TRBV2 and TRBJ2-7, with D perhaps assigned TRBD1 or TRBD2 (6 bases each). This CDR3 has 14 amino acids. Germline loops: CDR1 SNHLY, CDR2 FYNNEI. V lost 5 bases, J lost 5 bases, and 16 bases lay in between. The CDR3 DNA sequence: TGTGCCAGCAGTCGCCCGACAGGAGGGAACGAGCAGTACTTC. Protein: CASSRPTGGNEQYF.

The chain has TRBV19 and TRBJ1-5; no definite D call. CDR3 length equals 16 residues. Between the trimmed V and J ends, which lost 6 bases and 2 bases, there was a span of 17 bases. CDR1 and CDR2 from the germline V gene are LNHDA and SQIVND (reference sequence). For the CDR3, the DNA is TGTGCCAGTAGCCCGAGACTCCGGGTCGGCAATCAGCCCCAGCATTTT. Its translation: CASSPRLRVGNQPQHF.

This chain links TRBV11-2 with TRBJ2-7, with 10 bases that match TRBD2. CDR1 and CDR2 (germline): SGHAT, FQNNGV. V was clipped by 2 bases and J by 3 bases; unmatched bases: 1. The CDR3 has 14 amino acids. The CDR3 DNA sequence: TGTGCCAGCAGCTTACGGACTAGCGGCTACGAGCAGTACTTC. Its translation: CASSLRTSGYEQYF.

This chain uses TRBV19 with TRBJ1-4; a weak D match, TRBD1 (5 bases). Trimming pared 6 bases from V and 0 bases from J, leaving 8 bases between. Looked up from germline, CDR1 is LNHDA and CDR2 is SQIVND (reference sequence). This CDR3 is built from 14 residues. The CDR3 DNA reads TGTGCCAGTAGGGACACTGCAACTAATGAAAAACTGTTTTTT. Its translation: CASRDTATNEKLFF.

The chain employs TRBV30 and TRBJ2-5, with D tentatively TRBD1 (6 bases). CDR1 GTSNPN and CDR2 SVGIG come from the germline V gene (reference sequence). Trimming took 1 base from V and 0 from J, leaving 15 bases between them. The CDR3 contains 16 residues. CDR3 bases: TGTGCCTGGAGTGCAGGGGCATCGGGGTACCAAGAGACCCAGTACTTC. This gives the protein CAWSAGASGYQETQYF.

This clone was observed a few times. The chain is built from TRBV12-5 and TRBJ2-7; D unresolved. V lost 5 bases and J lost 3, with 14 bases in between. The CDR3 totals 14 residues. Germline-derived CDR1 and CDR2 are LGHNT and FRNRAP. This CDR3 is CASGRRNGFYEQYF. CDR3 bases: TGTGCTAGTGGTAGACGGAACGGCTTCTACGAGCAGTACTTC.

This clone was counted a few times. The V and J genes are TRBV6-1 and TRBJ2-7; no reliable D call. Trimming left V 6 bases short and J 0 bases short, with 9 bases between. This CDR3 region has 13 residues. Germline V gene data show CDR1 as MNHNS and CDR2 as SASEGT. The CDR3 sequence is CASRDGYSYEQYF. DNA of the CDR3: TGTGCCAGCAGAGACGGCTACTCCTACGAGCAGTACTTC.

For the CDR3, the DNA is TGTGCCAGCAGCCAAGCGTACAAGGTCCCAGATACGCAGTATTTT. Its protein product is CASSQAYKVPDTQYF. This rearrangement joins TRBV14 to TRBJ2-3; D not resolved. The CDR3 covers 15 residues. V was shortened by 1 base and J by 4 bases, with 12 bases between the two germline ends. CDR1 and CDR2 (germline): SGHDN, FVKESK.

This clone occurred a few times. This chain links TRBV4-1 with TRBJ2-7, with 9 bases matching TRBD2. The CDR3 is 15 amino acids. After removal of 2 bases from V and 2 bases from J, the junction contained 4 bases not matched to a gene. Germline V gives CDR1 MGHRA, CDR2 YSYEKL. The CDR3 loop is CASSQRLAETYEQYF. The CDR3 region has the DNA TGCGCCAGCAGCCAACGACTAGCGGAGACCTACGAGCAGTACTTC.

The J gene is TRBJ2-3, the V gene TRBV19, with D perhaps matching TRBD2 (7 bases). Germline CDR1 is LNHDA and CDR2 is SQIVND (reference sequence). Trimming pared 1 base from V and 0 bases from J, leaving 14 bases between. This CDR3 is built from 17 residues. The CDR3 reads CASSIARGPSSTDTQYF. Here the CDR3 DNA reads TGTGCCAGTAGTATAGCGCGGGGGCCCTCTAGCACAGATACGCAGTATTTT. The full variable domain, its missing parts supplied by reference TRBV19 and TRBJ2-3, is DGGITQSPKYLFRKEGQNVTLSCEQNLNHDAMYWYRQDPGQGLRLIYYSQIVNDFQKGDIAEGYSVSREKKESFPLTVTSAQKNPTAFYLCASSIARGPSSTDTQYFGPGTRLTVL.

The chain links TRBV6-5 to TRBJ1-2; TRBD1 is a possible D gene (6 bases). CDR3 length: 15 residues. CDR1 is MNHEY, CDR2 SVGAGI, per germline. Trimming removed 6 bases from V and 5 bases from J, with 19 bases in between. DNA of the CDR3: TGTGCCAGCAGCGCGAGGGGGGGCATTGTATATGGCTACACCTTC. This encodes CASSARGGIVYGYTF.

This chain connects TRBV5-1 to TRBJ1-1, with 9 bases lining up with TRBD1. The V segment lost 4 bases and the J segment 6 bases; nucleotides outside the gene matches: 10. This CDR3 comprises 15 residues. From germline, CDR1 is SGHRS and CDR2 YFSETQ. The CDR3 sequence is CASSARGQGISEAFF. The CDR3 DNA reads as TGCGCCAGCAGCGCCAGAGGACAGGGGATATCTGAAGCTTTCTTT.

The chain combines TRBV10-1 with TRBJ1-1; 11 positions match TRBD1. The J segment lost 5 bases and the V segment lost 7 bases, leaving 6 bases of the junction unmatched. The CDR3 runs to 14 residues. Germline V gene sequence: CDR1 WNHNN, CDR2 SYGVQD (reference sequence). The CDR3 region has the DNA TGCGCCAGCACCGAAGGGGACAGGGGGACTGAAGCTTTCTTT. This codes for CASTEGDRGTEAFF.

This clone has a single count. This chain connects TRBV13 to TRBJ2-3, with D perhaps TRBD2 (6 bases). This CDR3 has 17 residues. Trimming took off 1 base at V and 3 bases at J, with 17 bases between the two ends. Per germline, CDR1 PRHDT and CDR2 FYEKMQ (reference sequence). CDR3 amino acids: CASSLVDISGVTDTQYF. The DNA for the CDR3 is TGTGCCAGCAGCTTAGTCGACATCTCGGGGGTTACAGATACGCAGTATTTT.

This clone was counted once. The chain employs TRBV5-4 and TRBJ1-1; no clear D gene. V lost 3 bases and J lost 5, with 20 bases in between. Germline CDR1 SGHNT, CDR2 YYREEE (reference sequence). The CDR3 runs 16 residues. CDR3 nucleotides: TGTGCCAGCAGCTCCCTTTGGTTTGGTACCGGAACTGAAGCTTTCTTT. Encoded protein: CASSSLWFGTGTEAFF.